This T cell receptor beta chain was identified in a study of blood T cell repertoires in COVID-19. Study at large: From T cells, B-cell-depleted T cells, or PBMCs came the material, which was cDNA or gDNA.

The method was immunoSEQ multiplex PCR; TCRdb's version includes in-frame clones alone and lacks a portion of them. The sample holds roughly 100,000 clones, 80% seen once. This clone was seen once. V was trimmed by 0 bases and J by 4 bases, leaving 10 bases between them. The CDR3 totals 15 residues. The germline CDR1 and CDR2 sequences are MNHEY and SVGAGI. Input material: peripheral blood. The TCR sequence derives from a woman older than 75 with active or convalescent COVID-19. The V gene is TRBV6-5, the J gene TRBJ1-3; D call uncertain. The CDR3 reads CASSYSAGSGNTIYF. The CDR3 region has the DNA TGTGCCAGCAGTTACTCGGCCGGGTCCGGAAACACCATATATTTT.